This T cell receptor (beta chain) was documented in a study of tumor and adjacent non-tumor tissue in lung cancer. About the research overall: Some 3.9 million productive TCRbeta reads were obtained per sample on average.

The library came from three nested PCR rounds adapted from ARM-PCR protocols. TCRdb used MiXCR to reprocess the multiplex PCR reads, holding one entry per CDR3 protein. The repertoire holds over 85,000 distinct CDR3 sequences, with approximately 84% as singletons. The germline gives CDR1 MNHEY, CDR2 SVGAGI. The V segment lost 6 bases and the J segment 5 bases; nucleotides outside the gene matches: 11. The CDR3 is made up of 15 amino acids. The template was RNA from unsorted bulk tissue. Newly diagnosed lung cancer patients had thoracic surgery in China, August–late 2014, without prior chemotherapy. Sequenced: lung tumor tissue. The genes are TRBV6-5 and TRBJ1-1, with TRBD1 matching 8 bases. The clonotype originates from a man between 70 and 80 years old with non-small cell lung cancer. The chain's CDR3 is CASRIGTGLVTEAFF. As DNA, the CDR3 is TGTGCCAGCAGGATCGGGACAGGTTTGGTGACTGAAGCTTTCTTT.